A single sample is the source of the 10 T cell receptor beta chains below, sequenced in a study of cytomegalovirus exposure and HLA in healthy donors (dated by TCRdb to the late 2010s). To prepare the library, the immunoSEQ multiplex PCR assay was applied. For the multiplex PCR, a mixture combining 60 forward primers for TCR Vbeta segments and 13 reverse primers for TCR Jbeta segments was used. TCRdb provides this immuneACCESS table in a form limited to in-frame rearrangements. Some clones are lacking; in checked studies, under half of them reflect an unresolved V gene, and why the rest are absent is not known. The sample table records 75,000 to 100,000 clones; around 75% of these occur just once. Roughly 9.7% of the sample comes from the top ten. Sequencing was carried out using PBMCs. The receptor set was obtained from a young man in good health and CMV-seropositive.

This chain uses TRBV18 with TRBJ1-5; a possible D gene is TRBD1 (6 bases). The CDR3 is 12 amino acids. The V end lost 5 bases, the J end lost 9 bases, and 11 bases lay between the germline ends. Looked up from germline, CDR1 is KGHSH and CDR2 is LQKENI. The CDR3 sequence is CASSWPGAPQHF. CDR3 in DNA: TGTGCCAGCTCATGGCCAGGGGCGCCCCAGCATTTT.

The V and J genes are TRBV28 and TRBJ1-6; D not certain. Germline CDR1 is MDHEN and CDR2 is SYDVKM. The CDR3 is made up of 13 amino acids. The V gene lost 2 bases and the J gene lost 8 bases, with 7 bases spanning the gap. In DNA, the CDR3 is TGTGCCAGCAGTTTAAAACGGGATTCACCCCTCCACTTT. This codes for CASSLKRDSPLHF.

The CDR3 loop reads CASSEGLYSYEQYF. The CDR3 bases are TGTGCCAGCAGTGAGGGACTTTACTCCTACGAGCAGTACTTC. V is TRBV25-1 and J is TRBJ2-7; D possibly corresponds to TRBD2 (6 bases). Germline V gene lookup returns CDR1 MGHDK and CDR2 SYGVNS. V gave up 3 bases and J gave up 0 bases, with 9 bases separating them. The CDR3 consists of 14 residues.

The chain is built from TRBV10-2 and TRBJ2-7, with 7 bases that match TRBD2. The CDR3 has 15 amino acids. Germline values: CDR1 WSHSY, CDR2 SAAADI. The junction had 4 bases not matched to a gene; V was cut back by 0 bases and J by 2 bases. The CDR3 region has the DNA TGCGCCAGCAGTGAGTCTCTAGCGGCAACCTACGAGCAGTACTTC. Translation: CASSESLAATYEQYF.

This clone was counted a single time. The rearrangement uses TRBV25-1 and TRBJ1-2; 9 nucleotides match TRBD1. Germline assignment: CDR1 MGHDK and CDR2 SYGVNS. V lost 1 base to trimming and J lost 11 bases; unmatched junction nucleotides: 5. The length of the CDR3 is 13 residues. The CDR3 bases are TGTGCCAGCAGTGAATCCGGGACAGGGAAATACACCTTC. Translated: CASSESGTGKYTF.

The V and J genes are TRBV6-5 and TRBJ1-2, with D unresolved. The length of the CDR3 is 14 residues. Germline assignment: CDR1 MNHEY and CDR2 SVGAGI. The V gene lost 6 bases and the J gene lost 3 bases, with 14 bases spanning the gap. CDR3 sequence (DNA): TGTGCCAGCAGCGAGGCATTCGCAGACTATGGCTACACCTTC. Amino acids: CASSEAFADYGYTF.

The table lists this clone with a count of one. The chain couples TRBV5-1 to TRBJ2-7, with a possible D match to TRBD2 (7 bases). The V gene's germline CDR1 is SGHRS and CDR2 YFSETQ. The ends were cut back, 4 bases at V and 4 bases at J, with 12 bases in the middle. This CDR3 spans 13 amino acids. The CDR3 here is CASSPGGRYEQYF. Here the CDR3 DNA reads TGCGCCAGCAGCCCGGGGGGCCGGTACGAGCAGTACTTC.

This sequence joins TRBV29-1 and TRBJ2-5; D possibly corresponds to TRBD2 (6 bases). Germline V gene sequence: CDR1 SQVTM, CDR2 ANQGSEA. Trimming took off 4 bases at V and 4 bases at J, with 16 bases between the two ends. This CDR3 region has 14 residues. This CDR3 is CSVVGQGLGETQYF. The CDR3 nucleotides read TGCAGCGTTGTGGGCCAGGGACTGGGAGAGACCCAGTACTTC.

The gene calls are TRBV28 and TRBJ2-1, with D hard to call. The CDR3 length is 16 residues. Deletions cut 7 bases from V and 0 bases from J, with 16 bases between. Germline assignment: CDR1 MDHEN and CDR2 SYDVKM. CDR3 nucleotide sequence: TGTGCCAGCACCCAGTCGCCTCCAAGCTCCTACAATGAGCAGTTCTTC. The encoded protein is CASTQSPPSSYNEQFF. The full variable domain, rest sourced from reference TRBV28 and TRBJ2-1, is DVKVTQSSRYLVKRTGEKVFLECVQDMDHENMFWYRQDPGLGLRLIYFSYDVKMKEKGDIPEGYSVSREKKERFSLILESASTNQTSMYLCASTQSPPSSYNEQFFGPGTRLTVL.

This sequence joins TRBV5-4 and TRBJ2-5, with 7 bases identical to TRBD1. V shed 4 bases and J 0 bases; nucleotides not matched to a gene: 3. Germline V gives CDR1 SGHNT, CDR2 YYREEE (reference sequence). This CDR3 is built from 14 residues. In nucleotides, the CDR3 is TGTGCCAGCAGCGTCGGGACAGACCAAGAGACCCAGTACTTC. Its protein product is CASSVGTDQETQYF.